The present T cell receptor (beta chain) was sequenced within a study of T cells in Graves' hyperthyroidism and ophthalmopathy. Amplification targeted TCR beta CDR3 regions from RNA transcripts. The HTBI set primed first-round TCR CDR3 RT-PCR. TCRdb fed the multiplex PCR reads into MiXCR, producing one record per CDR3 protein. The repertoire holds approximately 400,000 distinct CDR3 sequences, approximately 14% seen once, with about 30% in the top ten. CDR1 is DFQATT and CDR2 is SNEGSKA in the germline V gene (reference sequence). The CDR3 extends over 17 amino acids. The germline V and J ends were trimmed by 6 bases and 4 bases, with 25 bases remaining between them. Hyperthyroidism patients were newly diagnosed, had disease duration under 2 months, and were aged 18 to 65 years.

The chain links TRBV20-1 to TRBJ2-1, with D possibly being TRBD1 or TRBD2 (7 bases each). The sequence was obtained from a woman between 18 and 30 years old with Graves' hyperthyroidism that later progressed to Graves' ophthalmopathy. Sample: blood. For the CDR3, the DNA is TGCAGTGCGCAGGCAGGGGGGAGCGGGAAAAGGTACAATGAGCAGTTCTTC. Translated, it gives CSAQAGGSGKRYNEQFF.